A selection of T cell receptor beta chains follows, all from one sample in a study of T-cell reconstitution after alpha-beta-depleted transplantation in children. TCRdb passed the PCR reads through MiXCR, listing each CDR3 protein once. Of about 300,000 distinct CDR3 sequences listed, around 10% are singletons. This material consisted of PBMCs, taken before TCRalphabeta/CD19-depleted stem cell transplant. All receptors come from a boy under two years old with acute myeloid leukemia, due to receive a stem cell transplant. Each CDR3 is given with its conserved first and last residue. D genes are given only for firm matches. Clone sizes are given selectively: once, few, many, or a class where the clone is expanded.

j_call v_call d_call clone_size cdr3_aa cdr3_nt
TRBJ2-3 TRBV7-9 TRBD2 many CASSKAGGTDTQYF TGTGCCAGCAGCAAGGCGGGGGGAACAGATACGCAGTATTTT
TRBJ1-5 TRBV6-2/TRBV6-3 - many CASSYVAGDQPQHF TGTGCCAGCAGTTACGTGGCAGGGGATCAGCCCCAGCATTTT
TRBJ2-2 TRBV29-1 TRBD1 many CSVETGTGRGGELFF TGCAGCGTCGAAACGGGGACAGGGAGAGGCGGGGAGCTGTTTTTT
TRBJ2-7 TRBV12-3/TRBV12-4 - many CASMGNEGEQYF TGTGCCAGCATGGGAAACGAGGGCGAGCAGTACTTC
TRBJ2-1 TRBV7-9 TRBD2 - CASSPPPGLAGGPYSNNEQFF TGTGCCAGCAGCCCGCCCCCGGGACTAGCGGGAGGGCCGTACTCTAACAATGAGCAGTTCTTC
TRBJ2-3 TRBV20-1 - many CSARAQGRTDTQYF TGCAGTGCTAGGGCACAGGGTAGGACAGATACGCAGTATTTT
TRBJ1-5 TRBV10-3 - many CAISEAGNSNQPQHF TGTGCCATCAGTGAAGCAGGCAATAGCAATCAGCCCCAGCATTTT
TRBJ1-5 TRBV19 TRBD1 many CASSGIRQGNQPQHF TGTGCCAGTAGTGGGATTCGACAGGGGAATCAGCCCCAGCATTTT
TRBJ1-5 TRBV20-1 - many CSAREGGAGQPQHF TGCAGTGCGCGAGAGGGAGGGGCGGGGCAGCCCCAGCATTTT
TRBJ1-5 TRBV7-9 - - CASSFGGLSNQPQHF TGTGCCAGCAGCTTCGGAGGGCTTAGCAATCAGCCCCAGCATTTT
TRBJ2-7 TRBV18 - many CASSPDSLSYEQYF TGTGCCAGCTCACCGGACAGTTTGTCCTACGAGCAGTACTTC
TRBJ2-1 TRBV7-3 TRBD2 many CASSLLASSYNEQFF TGCGCCAGCAGCTTACTAGCGAGCTCCTACAATGAGCAGTTCTTC
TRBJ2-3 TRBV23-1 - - CASSGLSSTDTQYF TGCGCCAGCAGCGGGCTCTCTAGCACAGATACGCAGTATTTT
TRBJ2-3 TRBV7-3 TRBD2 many CASSPSSGADTQYF TGTGCCAGCAGCCCATCTAGCGGTGCAGATACGCAGTATTTT
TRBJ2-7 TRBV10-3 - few CAISESRYEQYF TGTGCCATCAGTGAGTCGAGATACGAGCAGTACTTC
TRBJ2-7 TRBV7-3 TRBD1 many CASSPNRGYEQYF TGTGCCAGCAGCCCAAACAGGGGGTACGAGCAGTACTTC
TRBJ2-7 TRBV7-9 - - CASRPQLSYEQYF TGTGCCAGCAGACCTCAGCTTTCCTACGAGCAGTACTTC
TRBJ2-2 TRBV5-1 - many CASSLAAANTGELFF TGCGCCAGCAGCTTGGCGGCAGCGAACACCGGGGAGCTGTTTTTT
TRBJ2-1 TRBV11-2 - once CASSLDYGGNEQFF TGTGCCAGCAGCTTAGATTACGGAGGCAATGAGCAGTTCTTC
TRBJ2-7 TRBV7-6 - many CASSLVEDKYEQYF TGTGCCAGCAGCTTAGTAGAGGACAAATACGAGCAGTACTTC
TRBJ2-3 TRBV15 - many CATSRPYREDTQYF TGTGCCACCAGCAGACCTTACAGGGAAGATACGCAGTATTTT
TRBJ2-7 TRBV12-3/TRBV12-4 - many CASSLGGSHYEQYF TGTGCCAGCAGTTTGGGGGGCTCTCACTACGAGCAGTACTTC